These T cell receptor beta chains were read from a single sample in a study of response to subunit inactivated influenza vaccine. Via MiXCR, TCRdb re-called the RT-PCR reads, giving one row per CDR3 protein. The data contain a few hundred thousand distinct CDR3 sequences, 12% to 15% of them singletons. The source material was PBMCs from blood, sampled about 11 days after vaccination. The source is a man aged 45-60 years who received an inactivated influenza vaccine. CDR3s include the opening cysteine and the closing phenylalanine or tryptophan. D genes are given only for firm matches. The size field is filled for only some rows; it gives once, few, many or a size class.

D gene	V gene	J gene	clone size	CDR3 protein	CDR3 DNA
-	TRBV28	TRBJ2-7	few	CASSPWGLSYEQYF	TGTGCCAGCAGTCCCTGGGGACTGTCCTACGAGCAGTACTTC
TRBD2	TRBV5-1	TRBJ2-7	few	CASSLGSSGRSYEQYF	TGCGCCAGCAGCTTGGGTTCTAGCGGGAGGTCCTACGAGCAGTACTTC
-	TRBV14	TRBJ2-5	-	CASSQGERETQYF	TGTGCCAGCAGCCAAGGCGAGAGAGAGACCCAGTACTTC
-	TRBV20-1	TRBJ1-5	-	CSAPSDSTNQPQHF	TGCAGTGCTCCCTCGGACAGTACCAATCAGCCCCAGCATTTT
-	TRBV5-1	TRBJ2-6	many	CASSLEGSSGANVLTF	TGCGCCAGCAGCTTGGAAGGTTCCTCTGGGGCCAACGTCCTGACTTTC
TRBD2	TRBV20-1	TRBJ2-1	few	CSARRGGQQGEQFF	TGCAGTGCTAGGCGGGGGGGCCAGCAAGGCGAGCAGTTCTTC
-	TRBV4-2	TRBJ2-7	-	CASSQPNRDIEQYF	TGTGCCAGCAGCCAACCGAACCGGGACATTGAGCAGTACTTC
TRBD2	TRBV5-1	TRBJ2-7	many	CASSLGLAGVADEQYF	TGCGCCAGCAGCCTCGGACTAGCGGGAGTCGCTGACGAGCAGTACTTC
TRBD1	TRBV20-1	TRBJ1-5	-	CSASQGARSNQPQHF	TGCAGTGCTAGCCAGGGGGCCCGCAGCAATCAGCCCCAGCATTTT
-	TRBV4-1	TRBJ1-2	many	CASSRPGPGGYTF	TGCGCCAGCAGCCGTCCAGGGCCAGGTGGCTACACCTTC
-	TRBV7-9	TRBJ1-1	few	CASSLRFPFTEAFF	TGTGCCAGCAGCTTAAGGTTTCCCTTCACTGAAGCTTTCTTT
-	TRBV14	TRBJ2-3	-	CASSQERIPRDTQYF	TGTGCCAGCAGCCAAGAACGGATTCCCAGAGATACGCAGTATTTT
TRBD2	TRBV29-1	TRBJ2-5	-	CSVKAGGEKETQYF	TGCAGCGTTAAGGCGGGAGGAGAAAAAGAGACCCAGTACTTC
-	TRBV20-1	TRBJ2-3	few	CSAPGASGGTDTQYF	TGCAGTGCCCCAGGGGCTAGCGGTGGCACAGATACGCAGTATTTT
-	TRBV27	TRBJ2-7	-	CASRRTNSYEQYF	TGTGCCAGCAGGCGTACGAACTCCTACGAGCAGTACTTC
-	TRBV3-1	TRBJ2-7	many	CASSQDLAGSLSYEQYF	TGTGCCAGCAGCCAAGATCTGGCGGGATCCCTCTCCTACGAGCAGTACTTC
TRBD2	TRBV5-1	TRBJ2-5	-	CASSPGTSDVETQYF	TGCGCCAGCAGCCCCGGGACTAGCGATGTAGAGACCCAGTACTTC
-	TRBV20-1	TRBJ2-7	few	CSAEDGDSYEQYF	TGCAGTGCTGAAGACGGCGACTCCTACGAGCAGTACTTC
-	TRBV3-1	TRBJ2-3	few	CASNEAGAGGTQYF	TGTGCCAGCAATGAGGCAGGGGCCGGTGGTACGCAGTATTTT
-	TRBV7-2	TRBJ1-2	many	CASSYPGMIYGYTF	TGTGCCAGCAGCTACCCCGGGATGATCTATGGCTACACCTTC
-	TRBV21-1	TRBJ1-1	-	CASSKTVRTGLNTEAFF	TGTGCCAGCAGCAAAACTGTAAGGACAGGACTGAACACTGAAGCTTTCTTT
-	TRBV7-9	TRBJ1-4	-	CASSLAGRVREKLFF	TGTGCCAGCAGCTTAGCTGGCAGGGTACGGGAAAAACTGTTTTTT
-	TRBV6-2/TRBV6-3	TRBJ1-5	-	CASSPPLINSNQPQHF	TGTGCCAGCAGTCCTCCTCTTATTAATAGCAATCAGCCCCAGCATTTT
-	TRBV5-1	TRBJ1-1	-	CASSLEGGAVNTEAFF	TGCGCCAGCAGCTTGGAGGGTGGGGCGGTGAACACTGAAGCTTTCTTT
-	TRBV3-1	TRBJ1-1	-	CASSQETRGTEAFF	TGTGCCAGCAGCCAAGAGACGAGGGGCACTGAAGCTTTCTTT
TRBD2	TRBV20-1	TRBJ2-1	few	CSARGRTSGSSGNEQFF	TGCAGTGCTAGAGGCCGGACTAGCGGGAGTAGTGGCAATGAGCAGTTCTTC
-	TRBV20-1	TRBJ2-1	-	CSARSLYNEQFF	TGCAGTGCTAGGTCGCTCTACAATGAGCAGTTCTTC
-	TRBV3-1	TRBJ2-1	few	CASLGYNEQFF	TGTGCCAGTTTAGGGTACAATGAGCAGTTCTTC
-	TRBV28	TRBJ1-5	-	CASSLFGNRAPQPQHF	TGTGCCAGCAGTTTATTTGGAAACAGGGCACCTCAGCCCCAGCATTTT
-	TRBV12-3/TRBV12-4	TRBJ1-6	many	CASSLNKYSPLHF	TGTGCCAGCAGTTTGAACAAGTATTCACCCCTCCACTTT
-	TRBV7-9	TRBJ1-1	few	CASSLGGTNWDTEAFF	TGTGCCAGCAGCTTAGGGGGGACTAATTGGGACACTGAAGCTTTCTTT
-	TRBV5-1	TRBJ2-7	many	CASSLGGTQAYEQYF	TGCGCCAGCAGCTTGGGGGGGACACAAGCCTACGAGCAGTACTTC
-	TRBV6-2/TRBV6-3	TRBJ2-2	-	CASSYYGGTRTGELFF	TGTGCCAGCAGTTATTATGGTGGGACCCGGACCGGGGAGCTGTTTTTT
-	TRBV12-3/TRBV12-4	TRBJ2-7	many	CASRLGEASYEQYF	TGTGCCAGCCGGTTAGGGGAGGCCTCCTACGAGCAGTACTTC
-	TRBV5-1	TRBJ1-1	few	CASSLRSGVTEAFF	TGCGCCAGCAGCCTTCGATCAGGGGTTACTGAAGCTTTCTTT
TRBD1	TRBV6-1	TRBJ2-7	-	CASREGQASSYEQYF	TGTGCCAGCAGGGAGGGACAGGCCAGCTCCTACGAGCAGTACTTC
-	TRBV20-1	TRBJ1-1	few	CSAQQGTEAFF	TGCAGTGCTCAACAGGGCACTGAAGCTTTCTTT